The rows below give T cell receptor beta chains drawn from one sample of a study of cytomegalovirus exposure and HLA in healthy donors. Only in-frame clones appear in the TCRdb table, and some are missing; sequencing was by immunoSEQ multiplex PCR. The table records some 96,000 clones, roughly four fifths of them present only once. Sample: PBMCs. These receptors all come from a woman aged 55-70 years in good health and CMV-seropositive. CDR3s include the opening cysteine and the closing phenylalanine or tryptophan. The order of the fields is D gene, clone size, V gene, J gene, CDR3 DNA, CDR3 protein. A D gene is named only where the DNA matches it firmly. Clone size is given for some rows only: seen once, a few or many times, or a class if the clone is expanded.

>.|.|TRBV7-2|TRBJ2-5
TGTGCCAGCAGCCCCCAGGTCACAGTTAACTTC
CASSPQVTVNF
>.|.|TRBV30|TRBJ2-3
TGTGCCTGGAGTCTCTTCACAGATACGCAGTATTTT
CAWSLFTDTQYF
>TRBD1|.|TRBV9|TRBJ1-4
TGTGCCAGCAGCCAAGGGACAGGGTTTTCCGATGAAAAACTGTTTTTT
CASSQGTGFSDEKLFF
>TRBD1|once|TRBV7-2|TRBJ2-3
TGTGCCAGCAGCCCCCGACAGGGGGCTTTGAATACGCAGTATTTT
CASSPRQGALNTQYF
>.|.|TRBV7-6|TRBJ1-4
TGTGCCAGCAGCTTAGCGCAAAGTCTTAGAGGGGAAAAACTGTTTTTT
CASSLAQSLRGEKLFF
>.|.|TRBV5-1|TRBJ2-1
TGCGCCAGCAGCCTGGTGGGGGGTACGACGGGTGAGCAGTTCTTC
CASSLVGGTTGEQFF
>.|.|TRBV9|TRBJ2-7
TGTGCCAGCAGCTACCAGAGGGGGGGAGAGCAGTACTTC
CASSYQRGGEQYF
>.|.|TRBV11-3|TRBJ1-1
TGTGCCAGCAGCGTGGGGGGATTGGACACTGAAGCTTTCTTT
CASSVGGLDTEAFF
>TRBD2|.|TRBV5-4|TRBJ2-5
TGTGCCAGCAGCTTGGCTAGTAGCGGGAGATCCCAAGAGACCCAGTACTTC
CASSLASSGRSQETQYF
>.|.|TRBV5-4|TRBJ2-1
TGTGCCAGCAGCTTTCCTAGCCGGTACAATGAGCAGTTCTTC
CASSFPSRYNEQFF
>.|once|TRBV5-4|TRBJ2-5
TGTGCCACAACAGGGAATGTCCAAGAGACCCAGTACTTC
CATTGNVQETQYF
>TRBD1|once|TRBV6-5|TRBJ2-5
TGTGCCAGCAGACCCGGACAGGGGGGAGAGACCCAGTACTTC
CASRPGQGGETQYF
>.|.|TRBV5-5|TRBJ2-7
TGTGCCAGCAGCTTGGGTCAGGGTGCCTACGAGCAGTACTTC
CASSLGQGAYEQYF
>.|.|TRBV7-2|TRBJ2-3
TGTGCCAGCAGCGACAGGACTAGTTGGGGTGCTACGCAGTATTTT
CASSDRTSWGATQYF
>TRBD2|.|TRBV6-5|TRBJ2-5
TGTGCCAGCAGCCGACTAGCGGGCCAAGAGACCCAGTACTTC
CASSRLAGQETQYF
>.|.|TRBV11-3|TRBJ1-1
TGTGCCAGCAGCTCACCCGGACAGACCGAAGCTTTCTTT
CASSSPGQTEAFF
>.|.|TRBV5-1|TRBJ1-1
TGCGCCAGCAGCTTGGGCGGGAACACTGAAGCTTTCTTT
CASSLGGNTEAFF
>.|.|TRBV7-2|TRBJ1-4
TGTGCCAGCAGCAAAACAGGGACCACCGGGGAAAAACTGTTTTTT
CASSKTGTTGEKLFF
>.|.|TRBV7-3|TRBJ1-5
TGTGCCAGCAGCTTAACGGGGAGGGATCGACAGCCCCAGCATTTT
CASSLTGRDRQPQHF
>.|.|TRBV30|TRBJ1-5
TGTGCCTTCTCTGCTTCCCGGGTAAATCAGCCCCAGCATTTT
CAFSASRVNQPQHF
>.|.|TRBV2|TRBJ1-2
TGTGCCAGCAGTCCCACAGGGTACAATGGCTACACCTTC
CASSPTGYNGYTF
>TRBD2|few|TRBV5-5|TRBJ2-3
TGTGCCAGCAGCTTGGCTAGCGGGAGCCCAGATACGCAGTATTTT
CASSLASGSPDTQYF
>.|.|TRBV7-2|TRBJ2-1
TGTGCCAGCAGCACCAGGGTTCGGCCCTACAATGAGCAGTTCTTC
CASSTRVRPYNEQFF
>TRBD2|.|TRBV7-9|TRBJ2-7
TGTTCCAGCAGCCCAGTGGGACTAGCGGATTTTTTCTACGAGCAGTACTTC
CSSSPVGLADFFYEQYF
>.|.|TRBV7-9|TRBJ1-5
TGTGCCAGCAGCTTAGGGGGGGTACCGGACTACAATCAGCCCCAGCATTTT
CASSLGGVPDYNQPQHF
>.|.|TRBV7-3|TRBJ1-3
TGTGCCAGCAGCGCAGATTCTGGAAACACCATATATTTT
CASSADSGNTIYF
>TRBD1|.|TRBV9|TRBJ1-2
TGTGCCAGCAGCGTTCAGACAGGGGATAACTATGGCTACACCTTC
CASSVQTGDNYGYTF
>.|.|TRBV5-4|TRBJ2-3
TGTGCCAGCAGCTTGGCCGGGGCAGATACGCAGTATTTT
CASSLAGADTQYF
>TRBD1|.|TRBV9|TRBJ1-2
TGTGCCAGCAGCGGGACAGGGAGCGGCTACACCTTC
CASSGTGSGYTF
>.|.|TRBV9|TRBJ2-1
TGTGCCAGCAGCGTAGCGGGAGAGACCTACAATGAGCAGTTCTTC
CASSVAGETYNEQFF
>.|.|TRBV18|TRBJ2-5
TGTGCCAGCTCCCTAAATGGAGGCCCGGAGACCCAGTACTTC
CASSLNGGPETQYF
>TRBD1|.|TRBV2|TRBJ2-7
TGTGCCAGCAGCACCCGTTGGACAGGCTTCTACGAGCAGTACTTC
CASSTRWTGFYEQYF
>TRBD2|.|TRBV5-6|TRBJ2-5
TGTGCCAGCAGCAAGATTCTAGCGGGAGAGAGAGAGACCCAGTACTTC
CASSKILAGERETQYF